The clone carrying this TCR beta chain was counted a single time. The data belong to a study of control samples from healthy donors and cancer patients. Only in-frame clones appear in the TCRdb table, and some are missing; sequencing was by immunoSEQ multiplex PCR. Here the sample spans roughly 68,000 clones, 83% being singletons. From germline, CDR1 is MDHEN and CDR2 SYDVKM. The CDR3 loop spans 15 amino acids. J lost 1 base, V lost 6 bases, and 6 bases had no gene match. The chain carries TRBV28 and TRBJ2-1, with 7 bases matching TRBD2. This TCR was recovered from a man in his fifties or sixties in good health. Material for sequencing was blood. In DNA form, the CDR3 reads TGTGCCAGCAGCAGTAGCGGGCCTTCCTACAATGAGCAGTTCTTC. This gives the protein CASSSSGPSYNEQFF.